Each of the 11 T cell receptor beta chains below was sequenced from the same sample in a study of T-cell memory formation after mild COVID-19. Via MiXCR, TCRdb re-called the 5' RACE reads, giving one row per CDR3 protein. The sample contains nearly 250,000 distinct CDR3 sequences, 15% of which appear only once. Sequenced sample: PBMCs or a T cell subset sorted from them (not recorded which). These receptor sequences come from an adult woman who had mild COVID-19 (a few samples of this study predate the infection). Cell type and time point are not known.

This chain connects TRBV18 to TRBJ1-1; perhaps TRBD1 as D (5 bases). This CDR3 comprises 18 residues. Trimming shortened V by 1 base and J by 4 bases, and 22 bases separated the two germline ends. Germline V gene sequence: CDR1 KGHSH, CDR2 LQKENI. The CDR3 sequence is CASSPRNGVGPGGTEAFF. The CDR3 DNA reads as TGTGCCAGCTCACCACGAAACGGGGTCGGGCCGGGGGGCACTGAAGCTTTCTTT.

This clonotype has only a few counts. This sequence joins TRBV18 and TRBJ2-2; 9 positions match TRBD1. The CDR3 is made up of 16 amino acids. With V trimmed by 3 bases and J by 6 bases, 8 bases remained unmatched. Germline CDR1 reads KGHSH; CDR2 reads LQKENI. In DNA form, the CDR3 reads TGTGCCAGCTCACCGGATTGGACAGGGGTGTCCGGGGAGCTGTTTTTT. Translating gives CASSPDWTGVSGELFF.

V and J are TRBV21-1 and TRBJ2-1; the table's TRBD2 call for D was not verified on the DNA. TRBV21-1 is recorded as a pseudogene. This CDR3 has 15 residues. CDR3 residues: CASRGPLAGAGGQFF. CDR3 DNA sequence: TGTGCCAGCCGAGGGCCACTAGCGGGGGCGGGAGGGCAGTTCTTC.

This clonotype was observed a handful of times. The V call is TRBV2, the J call TRBJ2-7; 8 positions agree with TRBD2. Germline assignment: CDR1 SNHLY and CDR2 FYNNEI. The CDR3 contains 17 residues. J was trimmed by 2 bases and V by 6 bases; bases with no gene match: 15. The CDR3 bases are TGTGCCAGCAGGGTCCCAGCTCGCGGGGGGCAGACCTACGAGCAGTACTTC. This gives the protein CASRVPARGGQTYEQYF.

This clonotype was found many times. This chain's CDR3 is CASSLSLGREQFF. CDR3 in DNA: TGTGCCAGCAGCTTATCCCTCGGGCGTGAGCAGTTCTTC. V is TRBV11-2 and J is TRBJ2-1; D is unclear. V gave up 2 bases and J gave up 9 bases, with 11 bases separating them. CDR3 length: 13 amino acids. The V gene's germline CDR1 is SGHAT and CDR2 FQNNGV.

This clonotype was counted a few times. The V call is TRBV5-4, the J call TRBJ1-2; D unclear. V dropped 2 bases and J dropped 5 bases, with 13 bases sitting between them. Germline loops: CDR1 SGHNT, CDR2 YYREEE (reference sequence). The CDR3 length is 14 residues. The CDR3 region has the DNA TGTGCCAGCAGCTTCGCCACTGTAATATATGGCTACACCTTC. It specifies CASSFATVIYGYTF.

The rearrangement joins TRBV7-2 to TRBJ2-7, with 9 bases fitting TRBD1. There are 14 residues in the CDR3. From germline, CDR1 is SGHTA and CDR2 FQGNSA. V lost 4 bases and J lost 7; bases outside the gene matches: 8. The CDR3 sequence: CASSWTGALGEQYF. The CDR3 DNA reads TGTGCCAGCAGCTGGACAGGGGCCTTAGGGGAGCAGTACTTC.

The chain carries TRBV20-1 and TRBJ1-6, with D possibly being TRBD1 (6 bases). V was pared by 0 bases and J by 9 bases, with 18 bases between. The germline V gene has CDR1 DFQATT and CDR2 SNEGSKA (reference sequence). This CDR3 contains 16 residues. The CDR3 region has the DNA TGCAGTGCTAGAGACGACGGCAGGGGCTTTAGTTCACCCCTCCACTTT. Protein product: CSARDDGRGFSSPLHF.

There are a few counts of this clonotype. The J gene is TRBJ1-2, the V gene TRBV3-1; unclear D gene. Germline loops: CDR1 LGHDT, CDR2 YNNKEL (reference sequence). This CDR3 has 13 residues. Trimming pared 6 bases from V and 2 bases from J, leaving 10 bases between. In DNA form, the CDR3 reads TGTGCCAGCAGTCCCATACGGAACTATGGCTACACCTTC. Translation gives CASSPIRNYGYTF. Full variable domain (outside the CDR3, taken from reference TRBV3-1 and TRBJ1-2): DTAVSQTPKYLVTQMGNDKSIKCEQNLGHDTMYWYKQDSKKFLKIMFSYNNKELIINETVPNRFSPKSPDKAHLNLHINSLELGDSAVYFCASSPIRNYGYTFGSGTRLTVV.

This clonotype was seen a few times. This chain joins TRBV5-6 and TRBJ2-1; D gene ambiguous. V was trimmed by 0 bases and J by 12 bases, leaving 13 bases between them. Germline V gene data show CDR1 as SGHDT and CDR2 as YYEEEE. The CDR3 extends over 13 amino acids. The CDR3 nucleotides read TGTGCCAGCAGCTTGGGTGTAGAGTTCCTGCAGTTCTTC. It encodes CASSLGVEFLQFF.

The J gene is TRBJ2-7, the V gene TRBV4-2; 9 bases align to TRBD2. The CDR3 has 18 amino acids. J was trimmed by 0 bases and V by 4 bases; bases with no gene match: 13. Germline V gene lookup returns CDR1 LGHNA and CDR2 YNFKEQ. DNA of the CDR3: TGTGCCAGCAGCCCGCTTGGAGCGGGGGGATTCGTCTCCTACGAGCAGTACTTC. This encodes CASSPLGAGGFVSYEQYF.